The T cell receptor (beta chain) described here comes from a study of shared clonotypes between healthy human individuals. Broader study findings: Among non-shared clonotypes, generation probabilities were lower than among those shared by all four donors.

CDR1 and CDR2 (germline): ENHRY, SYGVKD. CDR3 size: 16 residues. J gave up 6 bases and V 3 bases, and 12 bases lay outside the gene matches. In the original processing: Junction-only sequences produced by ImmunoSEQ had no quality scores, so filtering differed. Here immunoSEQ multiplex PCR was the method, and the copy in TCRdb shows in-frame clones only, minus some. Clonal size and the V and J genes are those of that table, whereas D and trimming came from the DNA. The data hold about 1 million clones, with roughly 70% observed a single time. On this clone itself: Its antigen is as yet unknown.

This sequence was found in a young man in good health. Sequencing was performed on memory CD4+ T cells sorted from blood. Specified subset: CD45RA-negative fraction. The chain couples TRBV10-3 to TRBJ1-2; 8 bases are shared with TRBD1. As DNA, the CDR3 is TGTGCCATCAGTGACCTACAACGGACAGGGTTCGATGGCTACACCTTC. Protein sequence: CAISDLQRTGFDGYTF.